This T cell receptor beta chain emerged from a study of T cell repertoires in breast cancer. Overall study context: Average yield: approximately 500,000 sequences per sample and around 9.7 reads per input cell.

An expanded emulsion RT-PCR with primers for all TCR V genes paired CD8+ T cell chains. Germline assignment: CDR1 SGHTA and CDR2 FQGNSA. This CDR3 is built from 15 residues. Trimming took 5 bases from V and 6 from J, leaving 20 bases between them. During the second nested PCR, blocking oligonucleotides suppressed genes that were not paired. TCRdb re-analysed the emulsion pairing reads in MiXCR, keeping a single row per CDR3 protein. The table includes around 43,000 distinct CDR3 sequences, less than 55% detected once. Material: CD8+ T cells. The chain uses TRBV7-2 and TRBJ2-7; D perhaps matches TRBD1 (5 bases). The origin of this receptor is a pool of human donors with breast cancer or a healthy control (not recorded which). In DNA, the CDR3 is TGTGCCAGCAGCCTCCTCGCAGGGCCCCCCTGCGAGCAGTACTTC. Protein sequence: CASSLLAGPPCEQYF.